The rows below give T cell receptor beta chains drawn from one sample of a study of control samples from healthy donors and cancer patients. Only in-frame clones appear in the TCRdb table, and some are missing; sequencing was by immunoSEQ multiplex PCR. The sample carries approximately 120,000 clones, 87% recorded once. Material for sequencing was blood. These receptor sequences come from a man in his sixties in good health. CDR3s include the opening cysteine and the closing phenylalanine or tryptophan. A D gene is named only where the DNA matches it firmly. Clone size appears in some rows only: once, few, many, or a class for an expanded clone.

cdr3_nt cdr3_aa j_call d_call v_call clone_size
TGTGCCAGCAGTCCCCTCCGGAGTGAAAAACTGTTTTTT CASSPLRSEKLFF TRBJ1-4 . TRBV6-5 .
TGTGCCAGCGGTAGCGGGGGGTGGGAGACCCAGTACTTC CASGSGGWETQYF TRBJ2-5 TRBD2 TRBV28 .
TGTGCCAGCAGTTACTCGAGACGGGAGAACACTGAAGCTTTCTTT CASSYSRRENTEAFF TRBJ1-1 . TRBV6-5 .
TGTGCCAGCAGCATACCACCGGGACCAAGAGGAGACCGGGGAGCTGTTTTT CASSIPPGPRGDRGAVF TRBJ2-2 . TRBV7-3 .
TGTGCCAGCACAAGGCGGGGGACAGATACGCAGTATTTT CASTRRGTDTQYF TRBJ2-3 TRBD2 TRBV7-2 .
TGTGCCAGCAGCCAAGGGGGGACAGGGAAGTCCTACGAGCAGTACTTC CASSQGGTGKSYEQYF TRBJ2-7 TRBD1 TRBV3-1/TRBV3-2 few
TGTGCCAGCAGCTTGGTGCTGACGGGGATGGGAAACGAGCAGTACTTC CASSLVLTGMGNEQYF TRBJ2-7 . TRBV5-5 .
TGTGCCAGCAGTGAATGGACCGGACAGGGAATGGACTATGGCTACACCTTC CASSEWTGQGMDYGYTF TRBJ1-2 TRBD1 TRBV2 few
TGTGCCAGCAGCTTAGACTCCAGCGGAAATCAGCCCCAGCATTTT CASSLDSSGNQPQHF TRBJ1-5 . TRBV7-8 .
TGTGCTAGTGGTTTTAGAGGAAGATCGGACAGGGGGTATGGCTACACCTTC CASGFRGRSDRGYGYTF TRBJ1-2 TRBD1 TRBV12-5 .
TGTGCCAGTACGAGCGGCTATGGCTACACCTTC CASTSGYGYTF TRBJ1-2 . TRBV19 .
TGTGCCAGCAGCTTCCGGGAGGGGGTCAACTATGGCTACACCTTC CASSFREGVNYGYTF TRBJ1-2 . TRBV5-5 .
TGTGCCAGCAGCTTAAATCGCGAAAACATTCAGTACTTC CASSLNRENIQYF TRBJ2-4 . TRBV7-3 .
TGCGCCAGCAGCTTACGGGCAGACACCGAGTTTTCTGGAAACACCATATATTTT CASSLRADTEFSGNTIYF TRBJ1-3 . TRBV5-1 .
TGCGCCAGCAGTGATGGGGCCCGCAATGAGCAGTTCTTC CASSDGARNEQFF TRBJ2-1 . TRBV10-2 .
TGTGCCAGCAGGCGGGACAGCCGGAATTCACCCCTCCACTTT CASRRDSRNSPLHF TRBJ1-6 TRBD1 TRBV6-5 .
TGTGCCTGGAGATTGACAGGATTTAATGAAAAACTGTTTTTT CAWRLTGFNEKLFF TRBJ1-4 . TRBV30 .
TGTGCCAGCAGCGCCGCTAGGGGAACCTTCTATGGCTACACCTTC CASSAARGTFYGYTF TRBJ1-2 . TRBV6-6 .
TGTGCCAGCAGTTTGGGACAGCGGGGGGGCTCGGAGACCCAGTACTTC CASSLGQRGGSETQYF TRBJ2-5 TRBD2 TRBV27 .
TGTGCCAGCTCACCCGACGGCGGGACCCAGCATTTT CASSPDGGTQHF TRBJ1-5 . TRBV18 .
TGTGCCAGCAGCATGAACACTGAAGCTTTCTTT CASSMNTEAFF TRBJ1-1 . TRBV6-5 .
TGTGCCAGCTCACCAAGAGCAGCTGGCAATCAGCCCCAGCATTTT CASSPRAAGNQPQHF TRBJ1-5 . TRBV18 once
TGTGCCAGCAGCTTAGAGTCTTCTGGCACTGAAGCTTTCTTT CASSLESSGTEAFF TRBJ1-1 . TRBV7-9 .
TGTGCCAGCAGTGAACCATTCGGGACAGGGGAAACTGAAGCTTTCTTT CASSEPFGTGETEAFF TRBJ1-1 TRBD1 TRBV6-1 .
TGTGCCAGCAGGGACCGACAGGGGGACACCGGGGAGCTGTTTTTT CASRDRQGDTGELFF TRBJ2-2 TRBD1 TRBV27 .
TGCGCCAGCAGCATACAGGGCGGTCCTTATTCACCCCTCCACTTT CASSIQGGPYSPLHF TRBJ1-6 . TRBV5-1 .
TGTGCCAGCAGCCCTCCAGACAGGGACGAGACCCAGTACTTC CASSPPDRDETQYF TRBJ2-5 TRBD1 TRBV5-6 .
TGTGCCAGCAGCTCGGACACCAGGAGCACTGAAGCTTTCTTT CASSSDTRSTEAFF TRBJ1-1 . TRBV7-2 few
TGTGCCAGCAGTTCGGGACTAGGCACAGATACGCAGTATTTT CASSSGLGTDTQYF TRBJ2-3 TRBD2 TRBV7-2 .
TGCAGTGCTAGTGGGGACTTCGAAAAACTGTTTTTT CSASGDFEKLFF TRBJ1-4 . TRBV20-1 .
TGTGCCAGCATTAGCGGGGGAAGTACCGGGGAGCTGTTTTTT CASISGGSTGELFF TRBJ2-2 TRBD2 TRBV6-5 .
TGTGCCAGCAGCTTGGATGGACAGGGCGGCCGCTATGGCTACACCTTC CASSLDGQGGRYGYTF TRBJ1-2 TRBD1 TRBV5-4 once